These 24 T cell receptor beta chains were all obtained from the same sample, sequenced in a study of Ad26.COV2.S vaccination and SARS-CoV-2 variants. Treatment meaning: around 19 received Ad26.COV2.S at low or high dose, single or two shots; 5 received placebo; per-sample allocation not given. Samples came from day 63 after the first vaccine or placebo injection. Using immunoSEQ multiplex PCR, the repertoire was profiled, and TCRdb retains in-frame clones only, with some absent. The table lists about 420,000 clones, around nine tenths of them singletons. The sequencing here drew on peripheral blood, taken in a trial of Ad26.COV2.S vaccine versus placebo. Receptor source: a person between 18 and 65 years old who received the Ad26.COV2.S COVID-19 vaccine or a placebo.

The rearrangement uses TRBV4-3 and TRBJ2-7; TRBD2 might be the D (6 bases). The ends were cut back, 2 bases at V and 0 bases at J, with 8 bases in the middle. The CDR3 is made up of 14 amino acids. The germline V gene encodes CDR1 LGHNA and CDR2 YSLEER. This CDR3 is CASSQLSGSYEQYF. The CDR3 DNA sequence: TGCGCCAGCAGCCAACTTAGCGGCTCCTACGAGCAGTACTTC.

The chain employs TRBV7-2 and TRBJ1-1; D remains unclear. Trimming cost V 1 base and J 1 base, with 10 bases left between them. CDR1 and CDR2 (germline): SGHTA, FQGNSA. This CDR3 spans 15 amino acids. CDR3 nucleotide sequence: TGTGCCAGCAGCTTAGTGGCAGCGGCGAACACTGAAGCTTTCTTT. Its translation: CASSLVAAANTEAFF.

The chain is built from TRBV11-2 and TRBJ1-5; D gene uncertain. CDR3 length: 12 residues. Trimming pared 5 bases from V and 9 bases from J, leaving 11 bases between. Germline V lookup: CDR1 SGHAT, CDR2 FQNNGV. The CDR3, as DNA: TGTGCCAGCAGCCAACCCTGGTCGCCCCAGCATTTT. Translated: CASSQPWSPQHF.

The rearrangement joins TRBV12-5 to TRBJ1-1, with 7 bases aligning to TRBD1. Germline trimming cut 0 bases from V and 4 bases from J; bases unmatched to any gene: 8. Germline V gene data show CDR1 as LGHNT and CDR2 as FRNRAP. There are 16 residues in the CDR3. In nucleotides, the CDR3 is TGTGCTAGTGGTTTGGTCTCAGGGGGATCGGGCACTGAAGCTTTCTTT. Residues: CASGLVSGGSGTEAFF.

The count of this clone is one. V usage is TRBV15 and J usage is TRBJ1-4, with TRBD1 matching over 8 bases. The CDR3 length is 16 residues. Germline trimming cut 0 bases from V and 8 bases from J; bases unmatched to any gene: 8. Per the germline V gene, CDR1 is LNHNV and CDR2 is YYDKDF (reference sequence). The CDR3 spells CATSRERGQGGEKLFF. The CDR3 region has the DNA TGTGCCACCAGCAGAGAGAGAGGACAGGGAGGGGAAAAACTGTTTTTT.

The chain is built from TRBV30 and TRBJ1-6; no definite D call. CDR1 and CDR2 (germline): GTSNPN, SVGIG (reference sequence). Trimming shortened V by 2 bases and J by 10 bases, and 18 bases separated the two germline ends. The CDR3 is 15 residues long. The CDR3 nucleotides read TGTGCCTGGAGTCTATCGGGGAGTTTAGGATCACCCCTCCACTTT. As protein: CAWSLSGSLGSPLHF.

The chain combines TRBV15 with TRBJ2-7; D ambiguous. The V gene's germline CDR1 is LNHNV and CDR2 YYDKDF (reference sequence). V lost 1 base and J 1 base, leaving 8 bases between the germline ends. This CDR3 spans 14 amino acids. CDR3 coding DNA: TGTGCCACCAGCAGAGCTGGAGTTTCCTACGAGCAGTACTTC. It yields the protein CATSRAGVSYEQYF.

The CDR3 spells CASSVVITFGNQPQHF. The CDR3 DNA reads TGTGCCAGCAGCGTGGTCATTACATTCGGCAATCAGCCCCAGCATTTT. This chain joins TRBV7-3 and TRBJ1-5; D ambiguous. Trimming removed 5 bases at V and 2 bases at J, with 16 bases between. Germline V CDR1 and CDR2: SGHTA, FQGTGA. The CDR3 covers 16 residues.

This clone occurred once. The V and J genes are TRBV6-5 and TRBJ1-1; D is undetermined. Trimming shortened V by 2 bases and J by 5 bases, and 12 bases separated the two germline ends. Germline CDR1 MNHEY, CDR2 SVGAGI. The CDR3 is 14 amino acids. This chain's CDR3 is CASSYGAGRTEAFF. DNA for the CDR3: TGTGCCAGCAGTTACGGAGCGGGAAGGACTGAAGCTTTCTTT.

CDR3 residues: CASSTDRGSSYNSPLHF. CDR3 coding DNA: TGTGCCAGCAGCACCGACAGGGGGAGCTCCTATAATTCACCCCTCCACTTT. The rearrangement joins TRBV7-9 to TRBJ1-6; 9 bases align to TRBD1. The germline gives CDR1 SEHNR, CDR2 FQNEAQ (reference sequence). The CDR3 has 17 amino acids. The V segment lost 5 bases and the J segment 0 bases; nucleotides outside the gene matches: 5.

This rearrangement joins TRBV29-1 to TRBJ2-1; TRBD2 agrees at 11 bases. The germline V gene encodes CDR1 SQVTM and CDR2 ANQGSEA. CDR3 length: 16 amino acids. With V trimmed by 4 bases and J by 7 bases, 12 bases remained unmatched. The CDR3 loop is CSVVIAGGPIWNEQFF. CDR3 nucleotide sequence: TGCAGCGTTGTCATAGCGGGGGGGCCCATTTGGAATGAGCAGTTCTTC.

The genes are TRBV4-1 and TRBJ2-6; no reliable D call. The V end lost 1 base, the J end lost 0 bases, and 7 bases lay between the germline ends. CDR3 length: 16 amino acids. CDR1 and CDR2 from the germline V gene are MGHRA and YSYEKL. CDR3 DNA: TGCGCCAGCAGCCAAGTTCTGAGCTCTGGGGCCAACGTCCTGACTTTC. Its translation is CASSQVLSSGANVLTF.

The J gene is TRBJ1-3, the V gene TRBV9; maybe TRBD1 (5 bases). The CDR3 is 15 amino acids. The germline V gene has CDR1 SGDLS and CDR2 YYNGEE. The V end was cut by 4 bases, the J end by 0 bases, with 11 bases between. Written as DNA, the CDR3 is TGTGCCAGCAGCAAAGTTGGGACCTCTGGAAACACCATATATTTT. Translation: CASSKVGTSGNTIYF.

This clone has just a few counts. The chain combines TRBV19 with TRBJ2-3; 9 bases are shared with TRBD2. Germline-derived CDR1 and CDR2 are LNHDA and SQIVND (reference sequence). Germline trimming cut 3 bases from V and 2 bases from J; bases unmatched to any gene: 9. This CDR3 spans 17 amino acids. CDR3 bases: TGTGCCAGTAGTATCGGCCTAGCGGGGACCGCCACAGATACGCAGTATTTT. Translated, it gives CASSIGLAGTATDTQYF. Full variable domain (rest looked up from reference TRBV19 and TRBJ2-3): DGGITQSPKYLFRKEGQNVTLSCEQNLNHDAMYWYRQDPGQGLRLIYYSQIVNDFQKGDIAEGYSVSREKKESFPLTVTSAQKNPTAFYLCASSIGLAGTATDTQYFGPGTRLTVL.

The genes are TRBV4-1 and TRBJ2-1; D not resolved. The CDR3 is made up of 14 amino acids. CDR1 MGHRA and CDR2 YSYEKL come from the germline V gene. Deletions cut 4 bases from V and 4 bases from J, with 11 bases between. The DNA of the CDR3 is TGCGCCAGCAGCCGGATACCGCTATACAATGAGCAGTTCTTC. This sequence encodes CASSRIPLYNEQFF.

This chain uses TRBV3-1 (or the pseudogene TRBV3-2) with TRBJ1-5; no definite D call. The V and J ends lost 9 bases and 2 bases respectively, with 14 bases between them. The CDR3 is 14 amino acids. The germline V gene has CDR1 LGHDT and CDR2 YNNKEL (reference sequence). The CDR3 spells CARPFSVGNQPQHF. As DNA, the CDR3 is TGTGCCAGACCGTTCTCGGTTGGCAATCAGCCCCAGCATTTT.

In this sample, this clone turned up once. This rearrangement joins TRBV30 to TRBJ1-1, with D perhaps TRBD1 (5 bases). V was cut by 5 bases and J by 4 bases, with 14 bases left in between. The V gene's germline CDR1 is GTSNPN and CDR2 SVGIG (reference sequence). CDR3 size: 13 residues. The CDR3 protein is CAWGVGVGTEAFF. The CDR3 bases are TGTGCCTGGGGGGTGGGGGTAGGCACTGAAGCTTTCTTT.

The V gene is TRBV24-1, the J gene TRBJ2-2; 9 positions match TRBD1. Germline CDR1 KGHDR, CDR2 SFDVKD. The V gene end was trimmed by 4 bases and the J gene end by 5 bases; junction bases not matched to a gene: 7. This CDR3 has 16 residues. The CDR3 region has the DNA TGTGCCACCAGTGAGTTGACAGGGGGAAGGACCGGGGAGCTGTTTTTT. This sequence encodes CATSELTGGRTGELFF.

V usage is TRBV25-1 and J usage is TRBJ1-3; possible D gene TRBD1, 6 bases. This CDR3 spans 13 amino acids. The V gene's germline CDR1 is MGHDK and CDR2 SYGVNS. The V end was cut by 4 bases, the J end by 6 bases, with 10 bases between. CDR3 sequence: CASSGDRPNTIYF. CDR3 nucleotide sequence: TGTGCCAGCAGTGGAGACAGGCCAAACACCATATATTTT. The full variable domain, with the rest looked up from reference TRBV25-1 and TRBJ1-3, is EADIYQTPRYLVIGTGKKITLECSQTMGHDKMYWYQQDPGMELHLIHYSYGVNSTEKGDLSSESTVSRIRTEHFPLTLESARPSHTSQYLCASSGDRPNTIYFGEGSWLTVV.

CDR3 region: CASSVGDRPYNEQFF. The CDR3 DNA reads TGTGCCAGCAGCGTGGGGGACAGGCCCTACAATGAGCAGTTCTTC. This rearrangement joins TRBV9 to TRBJ2-1, with TRBD1 matching over 8 bases. In germline, CDR1 is SGDLS, CDR2 YYNGEE. The CDR3 covers 15 residues. The V gene end was trimmed by 2 bases and the J gene end by 2 bases; junction bases not matched to a gene: 3.

This chain uses TRBV3-1 (or the pseudogene TRBV3-2) with TRBJ1-6; 7 bases fit TRBD1. Germline V gives CDR1 LGHDT, CDR2 YNNKEL (reference sequence). V gave up 0 bases and J gave up 10 bases; unmatched junction bases: 9. The CDR3 has 16 amino acids. CDR3 nucleotide sequence: TGTGCCAGCAGCCAAGATCGAAGACAGGGACCCTCACCCCTCCACTTT. Protein sequence: CASSQDRRQGPSPLHF.

The V and J genes are TRBV20-1 and TRBJ1-4; no firm D call. The CDR3 runs 14 residues. V lost 3 bases and J lost 4, with 12 bases in between. Germline V lookup: CDR1 DFQATT, CDR2 SNEGSKA (reference sequence). CDR3 nucleotide sequence: TGCAGTGCTAGTTCCCCCGAGGGTAATGAAAAACTGTTTTTT. This gives the protein CSASSPEGNEKLFF.

This clone was recorded once. The V and J genes are TRBV9 and TRBJ2-3, with TRBD2 identical over 11 bases. Germline CDR1 reads SGDLS; CDR2 reads YYNGEE. The CDR3 has 15 residues. Trimming removed 4 bases from V and 3 bases from J; junction bases left unmatched: 4. Written as DNA, the CDR3 is TGTGCCAGCAGCCCTAGCGGGGGGCCTACAGATACGCAGTATTTT. Its translation is CASSPSGGPTDTQYF. The full variable domain, completed using reference TRBV9 and TRBJ2-3, is DSGVTQTPKHLITATGQRVTLRCSPRSGDLSVYWYQQSLDQGLQFLIQYYNGEERAKGNILERFSAQQFPDLHSELNLSSLELGDSALYFCASSPSGGPTDTQYFGPGTRLTVL.

The rearrangement uses TRBV4-1 and TRBJ1-4, with D unclear. CDR1 and CDR2 from the germline V gene are MGHRA and YSYEKL. Trimming cost V 0 bases and J 7 bases, with 9 bases left between them. CDR3 length equals 14 residues. The CDR3 DNA reads as TGCGCCAGCAGCCAAGAACCCAACAGTGAAAAACTGTTTTTT. Protein: CASSQEPNSEKLFF.